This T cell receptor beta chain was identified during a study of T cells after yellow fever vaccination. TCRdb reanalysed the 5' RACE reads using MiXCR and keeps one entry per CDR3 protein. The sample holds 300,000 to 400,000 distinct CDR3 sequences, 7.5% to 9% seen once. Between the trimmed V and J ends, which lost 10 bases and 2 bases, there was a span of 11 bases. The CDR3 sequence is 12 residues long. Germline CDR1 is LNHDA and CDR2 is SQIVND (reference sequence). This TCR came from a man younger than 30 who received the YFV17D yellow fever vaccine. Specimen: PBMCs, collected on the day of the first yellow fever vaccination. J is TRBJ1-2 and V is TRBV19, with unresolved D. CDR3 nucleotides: TGTGCCACCGGCTCGGGGAACTATGGCTACACCTTC. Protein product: CATGSGNYGYTF.